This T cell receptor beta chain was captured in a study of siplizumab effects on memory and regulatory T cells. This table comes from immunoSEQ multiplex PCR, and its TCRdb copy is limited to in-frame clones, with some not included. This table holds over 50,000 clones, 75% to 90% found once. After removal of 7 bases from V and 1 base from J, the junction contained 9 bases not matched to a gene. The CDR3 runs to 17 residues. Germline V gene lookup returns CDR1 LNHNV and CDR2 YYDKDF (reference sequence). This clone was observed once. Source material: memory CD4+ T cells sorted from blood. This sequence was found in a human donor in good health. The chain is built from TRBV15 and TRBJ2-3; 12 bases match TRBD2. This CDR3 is CATTSGLAGLGTDTQYF. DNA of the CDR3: TGTGCCACCACCAGCGGACTAGCGGGGTTGGGCACAGATACGCAGTATTTT.